The clone carrying this T cell receptor (beta chain) is labeled as medium-sized. Only patients with CD8+CD57+ cell expansion on flow cytometry were chosen for sequencing. The data are from a study of CD8+CD57+ T cells in acquired aplastic anemia. CDR3 size: 14 residues. V lost 10 bases, J lost 4 bases, and 19 bases lay in between. The germline V gene encodes CDR1 ENHRY and CDR2 SYGVKD. For CDR3 and TCR beta VDJ profiling, genomic DNA was the template used. TCRdb redid the calling of the reads with MiXCR, one entry per CDR3 protein. The table has some 200,000 distinct CDR3 sequences, less than 60% seen once; the top ten hold around 8.8%.

The V gene is TRBV10-3, the J gene TRBJ1-2; D is perhaps TRBD1 (5 bases). The sequence derives from a human donor with aplastic anemia. The sequencing sample was made of sorted CD4+, CD8+, or CD8+CD57+ T cells (not recorded which) from PBMCs. The CDR3 spells CATRDGKRGYGYTF. The CDR3 nucleotides are TGTGCCACCAGGGACGGAAAACGTGGCTATGGCTACACCTTC.